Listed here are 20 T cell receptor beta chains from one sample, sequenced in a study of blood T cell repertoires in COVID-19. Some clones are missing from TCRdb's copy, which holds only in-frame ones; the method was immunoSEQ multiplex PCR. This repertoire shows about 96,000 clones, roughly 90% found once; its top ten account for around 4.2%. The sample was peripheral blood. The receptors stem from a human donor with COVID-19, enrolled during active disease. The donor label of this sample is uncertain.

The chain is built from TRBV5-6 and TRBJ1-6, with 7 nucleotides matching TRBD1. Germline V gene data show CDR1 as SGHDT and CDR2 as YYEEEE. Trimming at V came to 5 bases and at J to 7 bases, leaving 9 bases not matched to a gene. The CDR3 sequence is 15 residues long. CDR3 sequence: CASRTRDSLNSPLHF. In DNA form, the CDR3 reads TGTGCCAGCAGAACCCGGGACAGTTTGAATTCACCCCTCCACTTT.

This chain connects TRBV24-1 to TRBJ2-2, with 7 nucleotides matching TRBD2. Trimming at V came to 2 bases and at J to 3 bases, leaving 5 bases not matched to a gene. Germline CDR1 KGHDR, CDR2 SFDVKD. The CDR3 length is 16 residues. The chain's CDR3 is CATSDSRRGDTGELFF. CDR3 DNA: TGTGCCACCAGTGATTCGAGACGGGGGGACACCGGGGAGCTGTTTTTT.

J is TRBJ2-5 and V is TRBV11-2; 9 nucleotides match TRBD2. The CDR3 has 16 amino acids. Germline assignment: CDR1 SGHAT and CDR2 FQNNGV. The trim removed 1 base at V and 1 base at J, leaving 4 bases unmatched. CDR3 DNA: TGTGCCAGCAGCTTAGGGGTTAGCGGGGGCCAAGAGACCCAGTACTTC. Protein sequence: CASSLGVSGGQETQYF.

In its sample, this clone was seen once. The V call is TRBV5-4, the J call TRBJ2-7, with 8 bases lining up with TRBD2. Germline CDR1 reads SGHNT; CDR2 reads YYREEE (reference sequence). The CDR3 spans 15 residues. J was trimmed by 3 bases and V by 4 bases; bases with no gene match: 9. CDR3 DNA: TGTGCCAGCAGCCGGGGGGGAGGACAGAACTACGAGCAGTACTTC. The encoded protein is CASSRGGGQNYEQYF.

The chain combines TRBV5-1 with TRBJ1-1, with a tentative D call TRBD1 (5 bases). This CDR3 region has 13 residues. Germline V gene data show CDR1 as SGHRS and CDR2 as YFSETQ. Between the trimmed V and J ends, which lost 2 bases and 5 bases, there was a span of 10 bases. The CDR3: CASSFLGGTEAFF. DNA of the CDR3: TGCGCCAGCAGCTTCCTTGGGGGGACTGAAGCTTTCTTT.

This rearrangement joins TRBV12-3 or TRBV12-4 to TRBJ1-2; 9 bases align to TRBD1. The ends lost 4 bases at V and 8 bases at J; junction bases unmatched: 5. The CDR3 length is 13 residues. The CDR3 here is CASSWTGEVGYTF. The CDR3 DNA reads TGTGCCAGCAGTTGGACAGGGGAAGTCGGCTACACCTTC.

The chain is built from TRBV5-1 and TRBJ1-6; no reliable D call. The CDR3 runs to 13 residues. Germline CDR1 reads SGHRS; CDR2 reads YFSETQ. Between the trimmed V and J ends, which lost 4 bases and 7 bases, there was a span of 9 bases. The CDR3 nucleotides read TGCGCCAGCAGCACCGGTCCGAATTCACCCCTCCACTTT. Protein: CASSTGPNSPLHF. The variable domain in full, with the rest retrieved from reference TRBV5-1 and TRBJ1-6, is KAGVTQTPRYLIKTRGQQVTLSCSPISGHRSVSWYQQTPGQGLQFLFEYFSETQRNKGNFPGRFSGRQFSNSRSEMNVSTLELGDSALYLCASSTGPNSPLHFGNGTRLTVT.

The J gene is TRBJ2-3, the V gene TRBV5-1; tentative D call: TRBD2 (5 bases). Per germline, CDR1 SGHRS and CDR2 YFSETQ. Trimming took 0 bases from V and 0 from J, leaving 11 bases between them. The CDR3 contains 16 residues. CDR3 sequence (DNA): TGCGCCAGCAGCTTGGGCAGGACGGGAAGCACAGATACGCAGTATTTT. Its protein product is CASSLGRTGSTDTQYF.

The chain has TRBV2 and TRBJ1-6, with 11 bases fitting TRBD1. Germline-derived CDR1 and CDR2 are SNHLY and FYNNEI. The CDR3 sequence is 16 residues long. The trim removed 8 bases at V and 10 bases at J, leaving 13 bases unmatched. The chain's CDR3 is CASARVGTGGESPLHF. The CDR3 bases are TGTGCCAGCGCCCGAGTCGGGACAGGGGGGGAATCACCCCTCCACTTT.

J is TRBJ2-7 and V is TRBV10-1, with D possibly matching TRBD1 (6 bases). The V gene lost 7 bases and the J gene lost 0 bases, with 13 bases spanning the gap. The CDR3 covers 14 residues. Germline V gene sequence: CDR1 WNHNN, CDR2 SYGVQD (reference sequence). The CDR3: CASNDAGDSYEQYF. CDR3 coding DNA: TGCGCCAGCAACGATGCAGGGGACTCCTACGAGCAGTACTTC.

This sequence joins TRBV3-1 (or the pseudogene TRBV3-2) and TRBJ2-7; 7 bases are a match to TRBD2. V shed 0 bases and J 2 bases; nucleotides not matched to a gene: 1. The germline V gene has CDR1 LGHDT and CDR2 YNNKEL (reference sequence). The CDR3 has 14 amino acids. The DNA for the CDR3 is TGTGCCAGCAGCCAAGAGGGGGGGGCCTACGAGCAGTACTTC. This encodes CASSQEGGAYEQYF.

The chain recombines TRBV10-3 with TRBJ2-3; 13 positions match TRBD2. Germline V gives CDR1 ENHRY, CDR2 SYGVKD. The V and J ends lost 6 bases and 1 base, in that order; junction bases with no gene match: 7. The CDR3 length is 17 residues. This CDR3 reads CAISTTGLAGGTDTQYF. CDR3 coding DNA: TGTGCCATCAGCACCACAGGACTAGCGGGAGGCACAGATACGCAGTATTTT.

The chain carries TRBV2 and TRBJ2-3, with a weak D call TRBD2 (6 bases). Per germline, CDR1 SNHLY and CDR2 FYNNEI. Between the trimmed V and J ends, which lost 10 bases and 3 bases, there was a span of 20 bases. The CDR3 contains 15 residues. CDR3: CATRQRAWGTDTQYF. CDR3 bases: TGTGCCACCCGTCAGCGGGCATGGGGAACAGATACGCAGTATTTT. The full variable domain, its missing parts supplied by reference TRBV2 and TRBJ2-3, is EPEVTQTPSHQVTQMGQEVILRCVPISNHLYFYWYRQILGQKVEFLVSFYNNEISEKSEIFDDQFSVERPDGSNFTLKIRSTKLEDSAMYFCATRQRAWGTDTQYFGPGTRLTVL.

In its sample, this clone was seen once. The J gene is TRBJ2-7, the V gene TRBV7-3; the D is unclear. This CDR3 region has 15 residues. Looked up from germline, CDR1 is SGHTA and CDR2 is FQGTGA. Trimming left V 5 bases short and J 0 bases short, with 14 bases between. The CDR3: CASSPQPGFSYEQYF. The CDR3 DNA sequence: TGTGCCAGCAGCCCGCAACCGGGTTTCTCCTACGAGCAGTACTTC. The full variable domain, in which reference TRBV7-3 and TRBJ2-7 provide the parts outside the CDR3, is GAGVSQTPSNKVTEKGKYVELRCDPISGHTALYWYRQSLGQGPEFLIYFQGTGAADDSGLPNDRFFAVRPEGSVSTLKIQRTERGDSAVYLCASSPQPGFSYEQYFGPGTRLTVT.

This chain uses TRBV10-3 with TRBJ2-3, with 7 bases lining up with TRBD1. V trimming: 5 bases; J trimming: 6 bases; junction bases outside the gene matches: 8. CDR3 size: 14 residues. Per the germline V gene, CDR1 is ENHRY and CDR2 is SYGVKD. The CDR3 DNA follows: TGTGCCATCAGTACGAGGGGGCCGCGGGATACGCAGTATTTT. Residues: CAISTRGPRDTQYF.

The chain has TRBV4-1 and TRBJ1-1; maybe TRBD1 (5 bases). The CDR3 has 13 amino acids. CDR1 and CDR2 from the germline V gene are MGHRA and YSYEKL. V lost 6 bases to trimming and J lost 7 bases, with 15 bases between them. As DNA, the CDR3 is TGCGCCAGCAGTTGGGGAGGGGTCTTTGAAGCTTTCTTT. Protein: CASSWGGVFEAFF.

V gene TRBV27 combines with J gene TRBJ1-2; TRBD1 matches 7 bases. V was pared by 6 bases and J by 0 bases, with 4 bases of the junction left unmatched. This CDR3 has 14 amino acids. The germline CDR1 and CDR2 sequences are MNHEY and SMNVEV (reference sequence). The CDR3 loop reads CASRRQGPNYGYTF. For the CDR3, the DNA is TGTGCCAGCAGAAGACAGGGACCTAACTATGGCTACACCTTC.

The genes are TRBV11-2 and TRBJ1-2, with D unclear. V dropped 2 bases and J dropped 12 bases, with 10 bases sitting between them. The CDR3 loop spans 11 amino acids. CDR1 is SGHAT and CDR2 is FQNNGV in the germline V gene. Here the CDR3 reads CASSLKEVNTF. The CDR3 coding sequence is TGTGCCAGCAGCTTAAAGGAGGTCAACACCTTC.

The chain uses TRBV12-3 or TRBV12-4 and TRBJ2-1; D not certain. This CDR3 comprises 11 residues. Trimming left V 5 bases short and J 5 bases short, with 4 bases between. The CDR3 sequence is CASSRDNEQFF. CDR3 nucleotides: TGTGCCAGCAGTCGGGACAATGAGCAGTTCTTC.

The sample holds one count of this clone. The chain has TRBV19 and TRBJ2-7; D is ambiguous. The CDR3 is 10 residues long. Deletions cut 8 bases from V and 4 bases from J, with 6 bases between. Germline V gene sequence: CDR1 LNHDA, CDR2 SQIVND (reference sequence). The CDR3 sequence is CASVRYEQYF. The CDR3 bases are TGTGCCAGTGTCCGGTACGAGCAGTACTTC.